This entry features one T cell receptor beta chain sequence. The data derive from a study of blood T cell repertoires in COVID-19. Study-level information: COVID-19 samples collected from the United States, Italy and Spain covered acute and convalescent phases. PBMCs, B-cell-depleted T cells, or T cells provided the cDNA or gDNA that made up the material.

The CDR3 has 14 amino acids. In the authors' workflow: Estimates of nucleated cell counts were drawn from the amplification of reference gene primers. Sequencing used immunoSEQ multiplex PCR; TCRdb keeps in-frame clones, though not all of them. V and J calls and clone size are those listed in that table; D and trimming were worked out from the DNA. Of tens of thousands of clones in the sample, approximately 78% were seen once. V usage is TRBV21-1 and J usage is TRBJ1-2; TRBD1, the table's D call, lacks a check against the DNA. TRBV21-1 is recorded as a pseudogene. Sequencing was performed on peripheral blood. The receptor was isolated from a human donor with acute or convalescent COVID-19. The donor label of this sample is uncertain. The CDR3 bases are TGTGCCAGCAGCAAAGACGACAGGGGGTATGGCTACACCTTC. It yields the protein CASSKDDRGYGYTF.